These T cell receptor beta chains were read from a single sample in a study of T cell responses to AZD1222 COVID-19 vaccine. The table came from immunoSEQ multiplex PCR; TCRdb's copy has only in-frame clones and leaves some out. This sample has around 120,000 clones; just over 90% occur once, and the top ten carry approximately 5%. The sample was peripheral blood, taken 28 days after the second AZD1222 dose. Receptors originate from an adult who received the AZD1222 COVID-19 vaccine. The CDR3 runs from the conserved cysteine through the conserved F or W. Fields, in order: J gene, clone size, V gene, D gene, CDR3 DNA, CDR3 protein. The D gene is left open where the match is weak. The size field is filled for only some rows; it gives once, few, many or a size class.

j_gene: TRBJ2-1
abundance: .
v_gene: TRBV5-4
d_gene: .
CDR3nt: TGTGCCAGCAGCTTGAGGAGGGAGGTTTCCTATGAGCAGTTCTTC
CDR3aa: CASSLRREVSYEQFF

j_gene: TRBJ2-5
abundance: .
v_gene: TRBV6-2/TRBV6-3
d_gene: TRBD1
CDR3nt: TGTGCCAGCAGTTACCCCAGGGACAGGGGGAGTGGGGAGACCCAGTACTTC
CDR3aa: CASSYPRDRGSGETQYF

j_gene: TRBJ2-7
abundance: once
v_gene: TRBV30
d_gene: .
CDR3nt: TGTGCCTGGCGCCAGGGGAGATACGAGCAGTACTTC
CDR3aa: CAWRQGRYEQYF

j_gene: TRBJ1-1
abundance: .
v_gene: TRBV6-6
d_gene: .
CDR3nt: TGTGCCAGCAGTTACTCTAACCTGGGGAACACTGAAGCTTTCTTT
CDR3aa: CASSYSNLGNTEAFF

j_gene: TRBJ1-2
abundance: .
v_gene: TRBV7-9
d_gene: TRBD1
CDR3nt: TGTGCCAGCAGCGCGGGACAGGGCGTCGGCTACACCTTC
CDR3aa: CASSAGQGVGYTF

j_gene: TRBJ2-2
abundance: .
v_gene: TRBV7-9
d_gene: TRBD2
CDR3nt: TGTGCCAGCAGCTTTTGGGCGGGAGGCGACGGGGAGCTGTTTTTT
CDR3aa: CASSFWAGGDGELFF

j_gene: TRBJ1-1
abundance: .
v_gene: TRBV7-9
d_gene: .
CDR3nt: TGTGCCAGCAGCCCCGTCCGCAGAGCGAACACTGAAGCTTTCTTT
CDR3aa: CASSPVRRANTEAFF

j_gene: TRBJ2-3
abundance: .
v_gene: TRBV24-1
d_gene: TRBD1
CDR3nt: TGTGCCACCAGTGACCGAGGGACAGGGGGTGGGGATACGCAGTATTTT
CDR3aa: CATSDRGTGGGDTQYF

j_gene: TRBJ2-1
abundance: .
v_gene: TRBV2
d_gene: .
CDR3nt: TGTGCCAGCAGTGACCGTATGCGGCCTCTTTACAATGAGCAGTTCTTC
CDR3aa: CASSDRMRPLYNEQFF

j_gene: TRBJ1-1
abundance: .
v_gene: TRBV11-2
d_gene: .
CDR3nt: TGTGCCAGCAGCTTCCCGACAGGTCCGACTGAAGCTTTCTTT
CDR3aa: CASSFPTGPTEAFF